This record concerns one T cell receptor beta chain sequence. Its antigen is still unknown. TCRdb fed the RT-PCR reads into MiXCR, producing one record per CDR3 protein. This table has roughly 630,000 distinct CDR3 sequences, around 15% appearing once. These data belong to a study of response to subunit inactivated influenza vaccine. Points from the study as a whole: Authors suggested each seasonal influenza vaccination recruits few new T cells.

The sample consisted of PBMCs from blood, taken around 15 days before vaccination. The receptor was derived from a man aged 45-60 years who received an inactivated influenza vaccine.

The CDR3 sequence: CASSVTGWSSYEQYF. CDR3 nucleotides: TGTGCCAGCAGTGTCACAGGGTGGTCGTCCTACGAGCAGTACTTC. This chain uses TRBV6-1 with TRBJ2-7; D perhaps matches TRBD1 (6 bases). The germline CDR1 and CDR2 sequences are MNHNS and SASEGT. V was pared by 4 bases and J by 1 base, with 14 bases between. CDR3 length: 15 residues.